The source of this TCR beta chain is a study of cytomegalovirus exposure and HLA in healthy donors. For the study at large: Assignment to the Caucasian-associated ancestry cluster applied to around 82% of the 350 to 500 genotyped donors.

PCR amplification relied on 60 Vbeta primers (plus 13 Jbeta primers). Profiling relied on immunoSEQ multiplex PCR, and the TCRdb table lists in-frame clones only, not all of them. The sample lists approximately 150,000 clones, approximately 80% seen once, with around 14% in the top ten. The CDR3 runs to 14 residues. J was trimmed by 2 bases and V by 6 bases; bases with no gene match: 6. Germline-derived CDR1 and CDR2 are LNHDA and SQIVND (reference sequence). Study results and limitations: Looking again later, the authors saw that most CMV-associated TCR beta chains seemed HLA-restricted. As confirmed in vitro, a few CMV-associated chains were specific for CMV antigens.

This clone was seen a few times. Its cognate antigen is unknown. The chain has TRBV19 and TRBJ1-2, with TRBD1 identical over 7 bases. The source of this sequence is a woman aged 40 to 50 in good health and CMV-seronegative. Sequencing was done on a sample of PBMCs. For the CDR3, the DNA is TGTGCCAGTAGCCGACAGGGAGGAAACTATGGCTACACCTTC. Its protein is CASSRQGGNYGYTF. The variable domain in full, completed from reference TRBV19 and TRBJ1-2, reads DGGITQSPKYLFRKEGQNVTLSCEQNLNHDAMYWYRQDPGQGLRLIYYSQIVNDFQKGDIAEGYSVSREKKESFPLTVTSAQKNPTAFYLCASSRQGGNYGYTFGSGTRLTVV.